The 24 T cell receptor beta chains reported below all come from one sample, sequenced in a study of identical twins. TCRdb analysed the 5' RACE reads with MiXCR anew, one entry per CDR3 protein. Altogether 500,000 to 650,000 distinct CDR3 sequences are present, about a fifth being singletons, with the ten largest covering approximately 0.48%. The sample was also linked to a second study, of yellow fever vaccine responses in identical twins.

Sequencing was carried out using CD4+ T cells sorted from blood. Receptors were obtained from a woman aged 18-35 years in good health.

This clonotype was observed a few times. The chain employs TRBV6-2 or TRBV6-3 and TRBJ2-1; D not certain. Germline V gene data show CDR1 as MNHEY and CDR2 as SVGEGT. This CDR3 contains 14 residues. Trimming took off 7 bases at V and 5 bases at J, with 15 bases between the two ends. CDR3 bases: TGTGCCAGCATGGCACCTTACACCAACAATGAGCAGTTCTTC. This codes for CASMAPYTNNEQFF.

This clonotype has only one observation. This chain uses TRBV6-5 with TRBJ2-4; maybe TRBD2 (6 bases). The germline gives CDR1 MNHEY, CDR2 SVGAGI. Trimming took off 2 bases at V and 5 bases at J, with 19 bases between the two ends. There are 17 residues in the CDR3. The CDR3 protein is CASSYRTAITGENIQYF. CDR3 nucleotide sequence: TGTGCCAGCAGTTACCGGACCGCGATAACGGGGGAAAACATTCAGTACTTC.

This chain joins TRBV18 and TRBJ2-7, with D perhaps matching TRBD1 (6 bases). This CDR3 contains 14 residues. Germline assignment: CDR1 KGHSH and CDR2 LQKENI. Trimming removed 2 bases at V and 0 bases at J, with 8 bases between. CDR3 coding DNA: TGTGCCAGCTCACCATGGGACATCTCCTACGAGCAGTACTTC. Protein sequence: CASSPWDISYEQYF.

This clonotype was found a few times. CDR3 region: CSARGLVSWLYEQYF. The DNA of the CDR3 is TGCAGTGCCAGGGGACTAGTCTCGTGGCTCTACGAGCAGTACTTC. The rearrangement links TRBV20-1 to TRBJ2-7; 8 bases fit TRBD2. With 6 bases clipped from V and 3 bases from J, the junction kept 13 bases outside the gene matches. This CDR3 spans 15 amino acids. Germline V gives CDR1 DFQATT, CDR2 SNEGSKA (reference sequence).

This clonotype has ten or more counts. The rearrangement uses TRBV12-3 or TRBV12-4 and TRBJ2-1; a weak D match, TRBD2 (6 bases). The CDR3 consists of 16 residues. Trimming cost V 4 bases and J 8 bases, with 21 bases left between them. CDR3 nucleotides: TGTGCCAGCAGTTCCGCACGGGACTCCTTCTCGGATGAGCAGTTCTTC. Its protein product is CASSSARDSFSDEQFF.

V usage is TRBV2 and J usage is TRBJ2-6; D is tentatively TRBD1 or TRBD2 (5 bases each). Germline CDR1 is SNHLY and CDR2 is FYNNEI. V lost 6 bases and J lost 2, with 23 bases in between. This CDR3 spans 19 amino acids. The CDR3 nucleotides read TGTGCCAGCAGCGACGGAAGAGGGGTAGTTCGGACTGGGGCCAACGTCCTGACTTTC. Its translation is CASSDGRGVVRTGANVLTF.

This clonotype came up a few times. The V call is TRBV7-9, the J call TRBJ1-2; unclear D gene. CDR3 size: 15 residues. Germline V lookup: CDR1 SEHNR, CDR2 FQNEAQ (reference sequence). Trimming cost V 5 bases and J 0 bases, with 13 bases left between them. The CDR3 region is CASSPLATSNYGYTF. CDR3 coding DNA: TGTGCCAGCAGCCCCCTCGCCACATCTAACTATGGCTACACCTTC.

This clonotype was found a few times. This chain joins TRBV7-9 and TRBJ2-7; TRBD2 aligns across 7 bases. V lost 1 base, J lost 10 bases, and 10 bases stayed unmatched. Germline-derived CDR1 and CDR2 are SEHNR and FQNEAQ (reference sequence). The CDR3 loop spans 14 amino acids. Written as DNA, the CDR3 is TGTGCCAGCAGCTTAGGATCGACTAGCTCTAAACAGTACGTC. It yields the protein CASSLGSTSSKQYV.

The genes are TRBV4-1 and TRBJ2-7, with 10 positions matching TRBD1. Germline-derived CDR1 and CDR2 are MGHRA and YSYEKL. The ends lost 2 bases at V and 3 bases at J; junction bases unmatched: 7. The CDR3 spans 16 residues. The CDR3 protein is CASSQNDRGLFYEQYF. DNA of the CDR3: TGCGCCAGCAGCCAAAACGACAGGGGGCTTTTCTACGAGCAGTACTTC.

The chain links TRBV12-3 or TRBV12-4 to TRBJ2-2; D perhaps matches TRBD2 (5 bases). This CDR3 contains 14 residues. V was pared by 7 bases and J by 1 base, with 10 bases between. The DNA for the CDR3 is TGTGCCAGCACCTTGAGGGAGAACACCGGGGAGCTGTTTTTT. It codes for CASTLRENTGELFF.

The genes are TRBV7-9 and TRBJ2-5, with D hard to call. V lost 4 bases, J lost 3 bases, and 18 bases lay in between. The CDR3 runs 16 residues. Germline V lookup: CDR1 SEHNR, CDR2 FQNEAQ (reference sequence). The CDR3 DNA reads as TGTGCCAGCAGCTCACACGGACGCCTGGGGAAAGAGACCCAGTACTTC. This translates into CASSSHGRLGKETQYF.

Here the CDR3 reads CASSPHSASYEQYV. DNA for the CDR3: TGTGCCAGCAGTCCGCACAGTGCTTCCTACGAGCAGTACGTC. The chain couples TRBV6-1 to TRBJ2-7, with D unclear. V lost 5 bases and J 1 base, leaving 12 bases between the germline ends. The CDR3 runs to 14 residues. Germline V gives CDR1 MNHNS, CDR2 SASEGT.

This clonotype has more than one count but fewer than ten. This chain joins TRBV20-1 and TRBJ1-5; a possible D gene is TRBD1 (5 bases). In germline, CDR1 is DFQATT, CDR2 SNEGSKA (reference sequence). V was clipped by 1 base and J by 3 bases, with 16 bases between them. This CDR3 region has 16 residues. The CDR3 nucleotides are TGCAGTGCTAGAGGTTTTGGGGCCGAATTCAATCAGCCCCAGCATTTT. Translation: CSARGFGAEFNQPQHF.

There are a few counts of this clonotype. The J gene is TRBJ1-1, the V gene TRBV3-1; D remains ambiguous. The V gene's germline CDR1 is LGHDT and CDR2 YNNKEL (reference sequence). V was shortened by 2 bases and J by 3 bases, with 10 bases between the two germline ends. The CDR3 has 14 residues. CDR3 residues: CASSQRSVDTEAFF. The CDR3 bases are TGTGCCAGCAGCCAAAGAAGTGTTGACACTGAAGCTTTCTTT. Based on the CDR3 plus reference TRBV3-1 and TRBJ1-1, the full variable domain is DTAVSQTPKYLVTQMGNDKSIKCEQNLGHDTMYWYKQDSKKFLKIMFSYNNKELIINETVPNRFSPKSPDKAHLNLHINSLELGDSAVYFCASSQRSVDTEAFFGQGTRLTVV.

DNA of the CDR3: TGTGCCAGCTCCCCCGCAGCGGGCCATGAGCAGTTCTTC. Translated: CASSPAAGHEQFF. The rearrangement links TRBV18 to TRBJ2-1; TRBD2 might be the D (6 bases). The V end lost 6 bases, the J end lost 8 bases, and 14 bases lay between the germline ends. The CDR3 extends over 13 amino acids. CDR1 is KGHSH and CDR2 is LQKENI in the germline V gene. Together with reference TRBV18 and TRBJ2-1, the CDR3 gives the full variable domain: NAGVMQNPRHLVRRRGQEARLRCSPMKGHSHVYWYRQLPEEGLKFMVYLQKENIIDESGMPKERFSAEFPKEGPSILRIQQVVRGDSAAYFCASSPAAGHEQFFGPGTRLTVL.

This chain links TRBV18 with TRBJ2-7; no firm D call. Trimming removed 4 bases from V and 4 bases from J, with 11 bases in between. Germline V gives CDR1 KGHSH, CDR2 LQKENI. The CDR3 contains 13 residues. The CDR3 DNA reads TGTGCCAGCTCACTTGACCGGAATTACGAGCAGTACGTC. This sequence encodes CASSLDRNYEQYV.

This clonotype has only a few counts. The rearrangement links TRBV21-1 to TRBJ2-7; the tabulated D call, TRBD2, remains unverified against the DNA. TRBV21-1 is an annotated pseudogene. This CDR3 is built from 16 residues. Here the CDR3 reads CASSKAQTSGTYEQYF. In DNA form, the CDR3 reads TGTGCCAGCAGCAAAGCGCAGACTAGCGGGACGTACGAGCAGTACTTC.

This clonotype was counted ten times or more. V usage is TRBV11-2 and J usage is TRBJ2-3; TRBD2 is a possible D gene (6 bases). V was trimmed by 2 bases and J by 2 bases, leaving 14 bases between them. Germline V gene lookup returns CDR1 SGHAT and CDR2 FQNNGV. The CDR3 spans 16 residues. CDR3 sequence (DNA): TGTGCCAGCAGCTTACTCGGGGAGGTCCCCACAGATACGCAGTATTTT. Amino acids: CASSLLGEVPTDTQYF.

This clonotype was seen a few times. The chain links TRBV9 to TRBJ1-2; TRBD1 is a possible D gene (5 bases). From germline, CDR1 is SGDLS and CDR2 YYNGEE. There are 13 residues in the CDR3. V lost 2 bases to trimming and J lost 6 bases, with 11 bases between them. The CDR3 loop is CASSVLDSNGYTF. Here the CDR3 DNA reads TGTGCCAGCAGCGTCCTCGACAGCAATGGCTACACCTTC.

The J gene is TRBJ2-1, the V gene TRBV3-1, with D hard to call. The germline gives CDR1 LGHDT, CDR2 YNNKEL (reference sequence). There are 15 residues in the CDR3. Between the trimmed V and J ends, which lost 1 base and 2 bases, there was a span of 9 bases. CDR3 bases: TGTGCCAGCAGCCAAGGGAACGCCGCCTACAATGAGCAGTTCTTC. Translated: CASSQGNAAYNEQFF.

A few counts support this clonotype. This chain uses TRBV20-1 with TRBJ2-4, with 11 bases that match TRBD2. The junction had 7 bases not matched to a gene; V was cut back by 0 bases and J by 0 bases. CDR3 length equals 18 residues. CDR1 and CDR2 from the germline V gene are DFQATT and SNEGSKA (reference sequence). The CDR3 sequence: CSARDAGTSGVAKNIQYF. The CDR3 nucleotides read TGCAGTGCTAGAGATGCCGGGACTAGCGGAGTAGCCAAAAACATTCAGTACTTC.

CDR3 in amino acids: CASSLAAGRGQPQHF. The CDR3, as DNA: TGTGCCAGCAGTTTAGCAGCGGGCAGAGGACAGCCCCAGCATTTT. J is TRBJ1-5 and V is TRBV12-3 or TRBV12-4; D uncertain. V was pared by 0 bases and J by 7 bases, with 13 bases between. CDR3 size: 15 residues.

The chain employs TRBV12-3 or TRBV12-4 and TRBJ1-5, with D uncertain. The CDR3 has 16 residues. The V and J ends lost 3 bases and 4 bases respectively, with 16 bases between them. The CDR3 DNA is TGTGCCAGCAGTTTTTTGTTCGCTCCGGAGAATCAGCCCCAGCATTTT. Protein sequence: CASSFLFAPENQPQHF.

This chain joins TRBV18 and TRBJ1-2; D may be TRBD1 (5 bases). The CDR3 totals 14 residues. V gave up 4 bases and J gave up 1 base, with 10 bases separating them. Germline V gene lookup returns CDR1 KGHSH and CDR2 LQKENI. DNA of the CDR3: TGTGCCAGCTCACTTAGGACACTTAACTATGGCTACACCTTC. Its translation is CASSLRTLNYGYTF.